A single sample gave rise to the 14 T cell receptor beta chains below, sequenced in a study of cytomegalovirus exposure and HLA in healthy donors. Use of 60 Vbeta and 13 Jbeta primers characterized the PCR. Data came from immunoSEQ multiplex PCR; TCRdb stores just in-frame clones and leaves some out. The sample contains 100,000 or so clones, roughly 79% of which appear only once. The sequenced sample was PBMCs. These receptors originate from a male donor in good health and CMV-seronegative.

The gene calls are TRBV28 and TRBJ1-4; weak D call: TRBD1 (5 bases). CDR3 length equals 15 residues. Between the trimmed V and J ends, which lost 6 bases and 3 bases, there was a span of 14 bases. The germline V gene has CDR1 MDHEN and CDR2 SYDVKM. The CDR3 loop is CASSLQGSSNEKLFF. CDR3 coding DNA: TGTGCCAGCAGCCTGCAGGGTTCGTCTAATGAAAAACTGTTTTTT.

This sequence joins TRBV7-3 and TRBJ2-1; 11 bases map to TRBD2. Trimming removed 5 bases from V and 4 bases from J; junction bases left unmatched: 10. The CDR3 loop spans 17 amino acids. CDR1 is SGHTA, CDR2 FQGTGA, per germline. CDR3 residues: CASSRLGVAGGYNEQFF. In nucleotides, the CDR3 is TGTGCCAGCAGCCGACTTGGGGTAGCGGGAGGGTACAATGAGCAGTTCTTC.

The chain is built from TRBV5-1 and TRBJ2-2; D might be TRBD1 (5 bases). The CDR3 has 14 residues. Trimming shortened V by 1 base and J by 4 bases, and 8 bases separated the two germline ends. Germline CDR1 is SGHRS and CDR2 is YFSETQ. This CDR3 reads CASSLTDSTGELFF. The DNA of the CDR3 is TGCGCCAGCAGCTTGACCGACAGCACCGGGGAGCTGTTTTTT.

The table lists this clone with a few counts. The chain has TRBV18 and TRBJ2-1; 14 bases are a match to TRBD2. The ends lost 3 bases at V and 9 bases at J; junction bases unmatched: 4. CDR1 is KGHSH, CDR2 LQKENI, per germline. The CDR3 extends over 15 amino acids. In nucleotides, the CDR3 is TGTGCCAGCTCACCGGGACTAGCGGGAGACGGTGAGCAGTTCTTC. Its protein product is CASSPGLAGDGEQFF.

The J gene is TRBJ1-5, the V gene TRBV7-2, with TRBD1 matching 12 bases. The germline CDR1 and CDR2 sequences are SGHTA and FQGNSA. CDR3 length: 17 residues. V dropped 2 bases and J dropped 3; count of bases not matched to a gene: 5. The CDR3 loop is CASSLRGQGAYNQPQHF. CDR3 nucleotide sequence: TGTGCCAGCAGCTTACGGGGACAGGGGGCGTACAATCAGCCCCAGCATTTT.

This clone was recorded once. The J gene is TRBJ1-3, the V gene TRBV18, with unresolved D. The CDR3 is 13 amino acids. Trimming took 5 bases from V and 8 from J, leaving 13 bases between them. Germline lookup yields CDR1 KGHSH and CDR2 LQKENI. The CDR3 region has the DNA TGTGCCAGCTCAGTCGCGTTCCGAGACACCATATATTTT. This encodes CASSVAFRDTIYF. Based on the CDR3 plus reference TRBV18 and TRBJ1-3, the full variable domain is NAGVMQNPRHLVRRRGQEARLRCSPMKGHSHVYWYRQLPEEGLKFMVYLQKENIIDESGMPKERFSAEFPKEGPSILRIQQVVRGDSAAYFCASSVAFRDTIYFGEGSWLTVV.

This chain links TRBV10-3 with TRBJ2-7, with 7 bases that match TRBD1. The CDR3 has 15 residues. J was trimmed by 6 bases and V by 2 bases; bases with no gene match: 10. The germline CDR1 and CDR2 sequences are ENHRY and SYGVKD. In nucleotides, the CDR3 is TGTGCCATCAGTGAGCCGACAGGGTTTTCGGGCGAGCAGTACTTC. This gives the protein CAISEPTGFSGEQYF.

V is TRBV28 and J is TRBJ1-5; D ambiguous. CDR1 is MDHEN, CDR2 SYDVKM, per germline. The CDR3 is 13 residues long. Between the trimmed V and J ends, which lost 3 bases and 3 bases, there was a span of 6 bases. The CDR3 DNA reads as TGTGCCAGCAGTTTTCCCCTCAATCAGCCCCAGCATTTT. The encoded protein is CASSFPLNQPQHF.

This rearrangement joins TRBV25-1 to TRBJ2-5; 15 bases are shared with TRBD2. Losses at the gene ends were 4 bases for V and 5 bases for J; bases not matched to a gene: 8. The CDR3 contains 17 residues. CDR1 is MGHDK and CDR2 is SYGVNS in the germline V gene. The CDR3 nucleotides are TGTGCCAGCAGTGCCCGGACTAGCGGGAGGGCTTGGGAGACCCAGTACTTC. Protein sequence: CASSARTSGRAWETQYF. Looking up the rest from reference TRBV25-1 and TRBJ2-5 gives the full variable domain: EADIYQTPRYLVIGTGKKITLECSQTMGHDKMYWYQQDPGMELHLIHYSYGVNSTEKGDLSSESTVSRIRTEHFPLTLESARPSHTSQYLCASSARTSGRAWETQYFGPGTRLLVL.

Concerning this clone: Other DNA sequences in this sample translate to the same CDR3. The rearrangement joins TRBV5-4 to TRBJ1-5; possibly TRBD1 for D (5 bases). V lost 0 bases and J lost 2, with 6 bases in between. The CDR3 covers 14 residues. Germline CDR1 and CDR2: SGHNT and YYREEE (reference sequence). The CDR3 region has the DNA TGTGCCAGCAGCTTGGCGGGGGGCAATCAGCCCCAGCATTTT. It is translated as CASSLAGGNQPQHF.

The V and J genes are TRBV7-9 and TRBJ2-1, with a weak D call TRBD2 (5 bases). Germline CDR1 and CDR2: SEHNR and FQNEAQ (reference sequence). The germline V and J ends were trimmed by 2 bases and 7 bases, with 15 bases remaining between them. The length of the CDR3 is 15 residues. Written as DNA, the CDR3 is TGTGCCAGCAGCTTACAATCGGTAGCGAGTAATGAGCAGTTCTTC. This encodes CASSLQSVASNEQFF. The full variable domain, its missing parts supplied by reference TRBV7-9 and TRBJ2-1, is DTGVSQNPRHKITKRGQNVTFRCDPISEHNRLYWYRQTLGQGPEFLTYFQNEAQLEKSRLLSDRFSAERPKGSFSTLEIQRTEQGDSAMYLCASSLQSVASNEQFFGPGTRLTVL.

The chain employs TRBV4-1 and TRBJ2-1; TRBD2 matches 8 bases. Germline values: CDR1 MGHRA, CDR2 YSYEKL. This CDR3 region has 15 residues. Trimming took 4 bases from V and 9 from J; bases not matched to a gene: 11. The CDR3 coding sequence is TGCGCCAGCAGCCGGGACGGAGCGGGAGAAGGTGAGCAGTTCTTC. Protein sequence: CASSRDGAGEGEQFF.

This rearrangement joins TRBV29-1 to TRBJ1-5; D may be TRBD1 (6 bases). V lost 4 bases to trimming and J lost 0 bases, with 10 bases between them. Looked up from germline, CDR1 is SQVTM and CDR2 is ANQGSEA. This CDR3 is 14 amino acids long. The CDR3 DNA reads TGCAGCGTTGCGCAGGGGTATAGCAATCAGCCCCAGCATTTT. Translating gives CSVAQGYSNQPQHF.

This clone showed up just once. The V and J genes are TRBV29-1 and TRBJ2-3; TRBD2 aligns across 13 bases. CDR1 and CDR2 (germline): SQVTM, ANQGSEA. Trimming removed 4 bases from V and 3 bases from J; junction bases left unmatched: 1. The CDR3 is 14 residues long. CDR3 coding DNA: TGCAGCGTTGTGACTAGCGGGAGGACAGATACGCAGTATTTT. Residues: CSVVTSGRTDTQYF.